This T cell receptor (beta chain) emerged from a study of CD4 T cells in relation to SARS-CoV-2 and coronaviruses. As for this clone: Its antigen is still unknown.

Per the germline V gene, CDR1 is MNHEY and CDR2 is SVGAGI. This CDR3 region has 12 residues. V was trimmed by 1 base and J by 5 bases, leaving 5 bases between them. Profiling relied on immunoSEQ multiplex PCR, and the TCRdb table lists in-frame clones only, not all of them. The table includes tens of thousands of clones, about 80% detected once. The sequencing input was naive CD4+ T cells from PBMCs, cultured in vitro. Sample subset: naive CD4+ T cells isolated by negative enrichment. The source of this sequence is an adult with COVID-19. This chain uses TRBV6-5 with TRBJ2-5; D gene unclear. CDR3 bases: TGTGCCAGCAGTTACTTCGGGGAGACCCAGTACTTC. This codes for CASSYFGETQYF.